One and the same sample provided the 27 T cell receptor beta chains below, sequenced in a study of tumor-infiltrating lymphocytes in primary liver carcinoma. Both blood RNA, taken from unsorted whole blood, and germline DNA were extracted. With around 500 ng total RNA as template and a constant-region primer, TCR beta cDNA was made. For TCR beta, libraries were produced by three nested multiplex PCR rounds using slightly modified ARM-PCR. TRBV1-TRBV30 forward and Cbeta reverse primers drove the first two roughly 10-cycle rounds. One entry per CDR3 protein results from TCRdb running MiXCR on the multiplex PCR reads. Found here are about 350,000 distinct CDR3 sequences, about 65% of them singletons; the top ten hold about 6.5%. Sequenced input: peripheral blood. These TCRs come from a man between 35 and 55 years old with primary liver carcinoma and hepatitis B virus infection.

The chain carries TRBV7-8 and TRBJ2-1; D uncertain. Trimming cost V 2 bases and J 7 bases, with 12 bases left between them. The CDR3 covers 14 residues. Germline loops: CDR1 SGHVS, CDR2 FQNEAQ. The DNA of the CDR3 is TGTGCCAGCAGCTTAATAGTAGTGTCGAATGAGCAGTTCTTC. Residues: CASSLIVVSNEQFF.

Notes on this clonotype: One end of the junction fails to match germline, which may point to a read error. The chain is built from TRBV11-2 and TRBJ2-1, with a tentative D call TRBD1 (5 bases). Germline V gene data show CDR1 as SGHAT and CDR2 as FQNNGV. This CDR3 has 14 amino acids. CDR3 bases: TGTGCCAGCTCACCGGGCGGACACAACAATGGGCAGTTCTTC. It yields the protein CASSPGGHNNGQFF. The full variable domain, in which reference TRBV11-2 and TRBJ2-1 provide the parts outside the CDR3, is EAGVAQSPRYKIIEKRQSVAFWCNPISGHATLYWYQQILGQGPKLLIQFQNNGVVDDSQLPKDRFSAERLKGVDSTLKIQPAKLEDSAVYLCASSPGGHNNGQFFGPGTRLTVL.

Points on this clonotype: The germline gene is not matched at one end of the junction; a read error may be the cause. The chain links TRBV11-3 to TRBJ2-1, with D possibly being TRBD1 (5 bases). Germline V gives CDR1 SGHNT, CDR2 YENEEA. This CDR3 spans 15 amino acids. The CDR3 loop reads CASSRGQAWSNEQSF. The CDR3 DNA sequence: TGTGCCAGCAGCCGTGGACAAGCGTGGTCAAATGAGCAGTCCTTT.

With regard to this clonotype: At one of its ends the junction is not consistent with the germline gene, which may arise from a read error. CDR3 DNA sequence: TGCGCCAGCACCTTAGGATCCGGGGAGCTGTTTTTT. It encodes CASTLGSGELFF. The chain joins TRBV11-2 to TRBJ2-2; D is unclear. The CDR3 has 12 residues. The germline CDR1 and CDR2 sequences are SGHAT and FQNNGV.

This clonotype was seen only once. One junction end does not reproduce the germline sequence, and a read error may be involved. The rearrangement uses TRBV5-6 and TRBJ1-1; 7 positions match TRBD1. Germline V lookup: CDR1 SGHDT, CDR2 YYEEEE. The CDR3 covers 18 residues. This CDR3 is CANSPNRQGPRPGTEAFF. CDR3 nucleotide sequence: TGTGCCAACAGCCCTAATCGACAGGGTCCGAGACCTGGGACTGAAGCTTTCTTT.

A note on this clonotype: A much bigger clone sits one base away, suggesting this may be a read error. Likely a read error: the CDR3 ends without its conserved phenylalanine or tryptophan. This chain uses TRBV10-2 with TRBJ2-7, with 7 bases matching TRBD2. Germline V gives CDR1 WSHSY, CDR2 SAAADI. This CDR3 has 12 amino acids. V lost 8 bases, J lost 5 bases, and 6 bases stayed unmatched. This CDR3 reads CASGTSVNEQYI. CDR3 coding DNA: TGCGCCAGCGGAACTAGCGTAAACGAGCAGTACATC.

A single count supports this clonotype. V gene TRBV29-1 combines with J gene TRBJ2-5; no firm D call. Germline assignment: CDR1 SQVTM and CDR2 ANQGSEA. The CDR3 sequence is 13 residues long. V was shortened by 7 bases and J by 1 base, with 13 bases between the two germline ends. CDR3 nucleotide sequence: TGCAGCGCGCAAAGTAGTCTCCAAGAGACCCAGTACTTC. Its protein is CSAQSSLQETQYF. The full variable domain, rest sourced from reference TRBV29-1 and TRBJ2-5, is SAVISQKPSRDICQRGTSLTIQCQVDSQVTMMFWYRQQPGQSLTLIATANQGSEATYESGFVIDKFPISRPNLTFSTLTVSNMSPEDSSIYLCSAQSSLQETQYFGPGTRLLVL.

Concerning this clonotype itself: The junction and the germline gene differ at one end; a read error may be behind it. The V call is TRBV6-1, the J call TRBJ2-1, with a weak D call TRBD2 (5 bases). From germline, CDR1 is MNHNS and CDR2 SASEGT. The CDR3 totals 17 residues. The CDR3 region is CASSESSGEPRGNEQFF. The DNA of the CDR3 is TGTGCCAGCAGTGAAAGTTCCGGGGAGCCGAGAGGCAATGAGCAGTTCTTT.

The table lists this clonotype with many counts. The V gene is TRBV12-3 or TRBV12-4, the J gene TRBJ2-5, with 10 bases that match TRBD1. J was trimmed by 5 bases and V by 4 bases; bases with no gene match: 1. The CDR3 has 13 residues. CDR3 amino acids: CASSSGQGETQYF. The CDR3 bases are TGTGCCAGCAGTTCGGGACAGGGGGAGACCCAGTACTTC.

Details on this clonotype: The junction shows a germline mismatch at one end, possibly a read error. The rearrangement joins TRBV4-2 to TRBJ2-7; 8 bases fit TRBD2. The CDR3 length is 17 residues. CDR1 LGHNA and CDR2 YNFKEQ come from the germline V gene. CDR3 coding DNA: TGTGCCAACAGCCAAGAAGCCGGACTAGCTGATATCTACGAGCAGTACTTC. Its translation is CANSQEAGLADIYEQYF.

The rearrangement uses TRBV11-3 and TRBJ2-1; 16 positions agree with TRBD2. From germline, CDR1 is SGHNT and CDR2 YENEEA. The CDR3 spans 17 residues. The CDR3 protein is CGSSRGLAGGHLNEQFF. The CDR3 region has the DNA TGTGGAAGCAGCCGGGGACTAGCGGGAGGGCATCTCAATGAGCAGTTCTTC.

This clonotype was seen only once. The junction departs from germline at one end; a sequencing error may be responsible. The rearrangement uses TRBV30 and TRBJ2-7, with D perhaps being TRBD1 or TRBD2 (5 bases each). There are 13 residues in the CDR3. In germline, CDR1 is GTSNPN, CDR2 SVGIG (reference sequence). CDR3 DNA: TGTGCCTGGAATCGAGGGGTGGCCTACAAGCAGTACTTC. Its protein product is CAWNRGVAYKQYF.

This clonotype was seen a few times. A much more abundant neighbour one base away suggests this may be a read error. The chain combines TRBV10-3 with TRBJ2-3; D might be TRBD1 (5 bases). Germline V lookup: CDR1 ENHRY, CDR2 SYGVKD. CDR3 length: 15 amino acids. V dropped 0 bases and J dropped 1 base, with 8 bases sitting between them. The CDR3 coding sequence is TGTGCCATCAGTGAGTCGGCCAGGGGCACAGATACGCAGTATTTT. This codes for CAISESARGTDTQYF.

The V gene is TRBV11-2, the J gene TRBJ2-4; either TRBD1 or TRBD2 may supply D (6 bases each). Germline loops: CDR1 SGHAT, CDR2 FQNNGV. V gave up 1 base and J gave up 13 bases, with 20 bases separating them. The CDR3 has 15 residues. The CDR3 region is CASSLVQGRENTQYF. The CDR3 DNA sequence: TGTGCCAGCAGCTTAGTCCAGGGGCGGGAAAACACCCAGTACTTC.

The V and J genes are TRBV29-1 and TRBJ2-3; a possible D gene is TRBD2 (5 bases). The V end was cut by 6 bases, the J end by 2 bases, with 15 bases between. CDR3 length: 14 residues. Germline V lookup: CDR1 SQVTM, CDR2 ANQGSEA. CDR3 in DNA: TGCAGCGTCCTACCTCGGGGAAACACAGATACGCAGTATTTT. It specifies CSVLPRGNTDTQYF.

This sequence joins TRBV15 and TRBJ1-1; D is ambiguous. V was shortened by 3 bases and J by 0 bases, with 8 bases between the two germline ends. The V gene's germline CDR1 is LNHNV and CDR2 YYDKDF (reference sequence). The CDR3 loop spans 14 amino acids. The CDR3 DNA reads as TGTGCCACCAGCAGGCGGACGGTGAACACTGAAGCTTTCTTT. This encodes CATSRRTVNTEAFF.

This clonotype came up many times. The rearrangement links TRBV6-2 or TRBV6-3 to TRBJ2-2, with TRBD1 identical over 9 bases. CDR1 MNHEY and CDR2 SVGEGT come from the germline V gene. V gave up 4 bases and J gave up 6 bases; unmatched junction bases: 6. The CDR3 runs 15 residues. The CDR3 protein is CASSSGTGRPGELFF. CDR3 nucleotide sequence: TGTGCCAGCAGTTCCGGGACAGGGAGGCCCGGGGAGCTGTTTTTT.

This clonotype was detected many times. V gene TRBV29-1 combines with J gene TRBJ2-7; D remains unclear. The germline gives CDR1 SQVTM, CDR2 ANQGSEA. Trimming took off 5 bases at V and 0 bases at J, with 11 bases between the two ends. The CDR3 contains 13 residues. CDR3 protein: CSVIEGSSYEQYF. The CDR3 nucleotides are TGCAGCGTTATCGAAGGAAGCTCCTACGAGCAGTACTTC.

This clonotype was detected only a few times. This chain links TRBV28 with TRBJ1-2, with 11 bases aligning to TRBD1. Germline CDR1 MDHEN, CDR2 SYDVKM. V shed 6 bases, J shed 4 bases, and the junction held 13 bases outside the gene matches. The CDR3 has 17 residues. Written as DNA, the CDR3 is TGTGCCAGCAGCCTAACCCCCTTGGGGACAGGGGGCTATGGCTACACCTTC. This codes for CASSLTPLGTGGYGYTF.

A word on this clonotype: This could be a read error, since a much larger clone is one nucleotide away. This chain links TRBV14 with TRBJ1-2, with TRBD1 as a possible D gene (6 bases). The CDR3 has 14 residues. CDR1 is SGHDN and CDR2 is FVKESK in the germline V gene. CDR3 protein: CARSPWGGPYGYTF. CDR3 DNA sequence: TGTGCCCGCAGCCCCTGGGGGGGCCCTTATGGCTACACCTTC.

The chain carries TRBV11-2 and TRBJ1-1; D uncertain. V shed 9 bases and J shed 4 bases, with 21 bases lying between them. The CDR3 sequence is 15 residues long. Germline-derived CDR1 and CDR2 are SGHAT and FQNNGV. CDR3 region: CARKLTAGYVTEAFF. In DNA, the CDR3 is TGTGCCAGGAAGCTCACGGCAGGTTATGTCACTGAAGCTTTCTTT.

This clonotype rates as large. This rearrangement joins TRBV11-2 to TRBJ2-2, with no clear D. Per germline, CDR1 SGHAT and CDR2 FQNNGV. Trimming pared 2 bases from V and 3 bases from J, leaving 4 bases between. The CDR3 runs 13 residues. The CDR3 DNA reads TGTGCCAGCAGCTTACAGTACACCGGGGAGCTGTTTTTT. Translated, it gives CASSLQYTGELFF.

This clonotype has a handful of counts. The V and J genes are TRBV5-4 and TRBJ2-1; D tentatively fits TRBD1 or TRBD2 (5 bases each). The CDR3 sequence is 15 residues long. The V gene lost 1 base and the J gene lost 5 bases, with 13 bases spanning the gap. Germline V gives CDR1 SGHNT, CDR2 YYREEE (reference sequence). The CDR3 sequence is CASSLLRDGNNEQFF. CDR3 DNA: TGTGCCAGCAGCTTGCTTCGGGACGGAAACAATGAGCAGTTCTTC.

Comments on this clonotype: This CDR3 is missing its conserved last phenylalanine or tryptophan, likely due to a read error. The CDR3 nucleotides read TGTGCCAGCAGTTACCACAGGGGGAACACCGGGGAGCTGTTTGTT. It is translated as CASSYHRGNTGELFV. V usage is TRBV6-5 and J usage is TRBJ2-2, with 7 positions matching TRBD1. This CDR3 is built from 15 residues. V was clipped by 2 bases and J by 1 base; unmatched bases: 1. Germline V gene lookup returns CDR1 MNHEY and CDR2 SVGAGI.

The chain couples TRBV7-9 to TRBJ2-1; D not certain. V lost 5 bases, J lost 11 bases, and 13 bases lay in between. The CDR3 is 12 residues long. In germline, CDR1 is SEHNR, CDR2 FQNEAQ (reference sequence). The CDR3 reads CASSLDTDKQFF. The CDR3, as DNA: TGTGCCAGCAGCCTTGATACGGATAAGCAGTTCTTC.

This clonotype was recorded a few times. The CDR3 region has the DNA TGTGCCAGCAGTTCACCCCTGACCGGGACCTTCCACGAGCAGTACTTC. This encodes CASSSPLTGTFHEQYF. The gene calls are TRBV28 and TRBJ2-7; the D gene could be TRBD1 or TRBD2 (5 bases each). Per germline, CDR1 MDHEN and CDR2 SYDVKM. Trimming stripped 4 bases from V and 5 bases from J, with 21 bases between. The CDR3 covers 16 residues.

In this sample, this clonotype turned up a few times. The chain combines TRBV5-1 with TRBJ1-4; TRBD1 is a possible D gene (5 bases). The V and J ends lost 0 bases and 7 bases respectively, with 10 bases between them. This CDR3 is built from 14 residues. Germline V gives CDR1 SGHRS, CDR2 YFSETQ. In DNA, the CDR3 is TGCGCCAGCAGCTTGGGCAGGGTTAGTGAAAAACTGTTTTTT. It codes for CASSLGRVSEKLFF.